One T cell receptor beta chain is described in this entry. The data were taken from a study of PD-L1 blockade in urothelial cancer. About the study: From 0 to 3 prior chemotherapy regimens had been given to the patients.

Each PCR reaction had synthetic TCR analog templates spiked into it. Method: immunoSEQ multiplex PCR; TCRdb's copy keeps in-frame clones and lacks some. Among about 73,000 clones, less than 90% were seen once, and the ten largest hold approximately 3.5%. Patients' urothelial carcinoma was locally advanced or metastatic. Each patient gave between 1 and 8 samples of peripheral blood mononuclear cells, which were collected pretreatment and during treatment. The CDR3 consists of 17 residues. Germline CDR1 and CDR2: SGHRS and YFSETQ. Losses at the gene ends were 4 bases for V and 2 bases for J; bases not matched to a gene: 14.

V and J are TRBV5-1 and TRBJ2-7, with 8 bases identical to TRBD1. The sample here was PBMCs, taken around atezolizumab (anti-PD-L1) treatment. The receptor's source is a man in his 60s with urothelial cancer. In DNA, the CDR3 is TGCGCCAGCAGCGAAGGACAGGGTGCATCCGCCCCCTACGAGCAGTACTTC. Its protein is CASSEGQGASAPYEQYF.